This T cell receptor beta chain comes out of a study of PD-1 blockade in classical Hodgkin lymphoma (dated by TCRdb to 2018 to 2020). For the study in its entirety: Nivolumab dosing was 3 mg/kg intravenously every 2 weeks, continuing until either disease progression or unacceptable toxicity. The study used CyTOF and TCR beta sequencing to define a peripheral blood immune signature of response to PD-1 blockade in classical Hodgkin lymphoma.

The sample's time point label, in plain terms: cycle 4 day 1 (C4D1), after 6 weeks of nivolumab. Every trial patient had relapsed after autologous stem cell transplantation, and cohorts A, B and C differed in prior brentuximab vedotin exposure. Using a Miltenyi CD4+ T cell isolation kit, CD4+ T cells were purified from thawed PBMCs through magnetic negative selection. A total of over 55 patients with relapsed/refractory classical Hodgkin lymphoma made up the trial cohort, and each patient's best overall response was complete response, partial response or progressive disease. Trial patients were treated with single-agent nivolumab in the multi-cohort phase II CheckMate 205 trial. An independent review committee assessed best overall response by applying the 2007 International Working Group response criteria. Trial PBMCs were obtained immediately prior to nivolumab initiation (C1D1) and on therapy at cycle 2 day 1 and cycle 4 day 1. Peripheral blood was collected in 8 mL Vacutainer Cell Preparation Tubes, from which PBMCs were isolated by centrifugation and then cryopreserved. Purified CD4+ and CD8+ fractions were prepared only for cases with an additional available PBMC sample. Magnetically labelled cells were removed on LS columns in a quadroMACS separator, and the flow-through was collected as the purified fraction.

Findings and caveats that apply to the study as a whole: Trial patients achieving complete response had baseline diversity similar to newly diagnosed patients, whereas partial responders and progressors had significantly lower diversity. Baseline TCR diversity was reported as lower in newly diagnosed patients than in healthy donors, and lower still in relapsed/refractory patients. Lower diversity was seen in patients whose nivolumab began less than 1 year after ASCT, and these patients were left out of later analyses so that immune reconstitution would not confound the results. CD4+ but not CD8+ TCR diversity rose significantly by C4D1 (p=0.0027 vs p=0.16), most apparent in complete responders (p=0.02). Only a single clinical trial cohort was studied, and what caused the repertoire differences, possibly disease activity or prior therapy, remained undefined.

Genomic DNA was extracted with the Qiagen DNeasy kit from unsorted PBMCs and from negatively selected CD4+ and CD8+ fractions. TCR beta CDR3 regions were subjected to amplification by immunoSEQ multiplex PCR with primers that anneal to V and J segments. A synthetic immune receptor repertoire was used to minimize amplification bias, and remaining bias was computationally removed after sequencing. From the authors' description of their analysis: Custom Python scripts were used to quantify repertoire diversity as the Shannon entropy index. Unsorted, CD4+ and CD8+ repertoires were analyzed separately, except for combined analyses in which CD4+ and CD8+ sequences were merged in silico. Clonal expansion was defined as a frequency increase of at least 2-fold after treatment compared with C1D1, and clones undetected at baseline were assigned a pseudocount of 0.5. Singleton clones were defined as clones with 0 or 1 copy at C1D1, and non-singleton clones were defined as clones with 2 or more copies. Clones expanded in unsorted samples were assigned a CD4+, CD8+ or unknown annotation through matching of protein sequences in sorted samples from the same patient. Wilcoxon tests on paired samples were used to test diversity changes from C1D1 to C4D1. TCRdb provides this immuneACCESS table in a form limited to in-frame rearrangements. Some clones are lacking; in checked studies, under half of them reflect an unresolved V gene, and why the rest are absent is not known. That table gives V, J and clone size, and the DNA gave D and trimming. A total of about 27,000 clones appear in this sample, 75% to 90% of them only once. Around 2.3% of the sample is held by the ten biggest clonotypes.

A note on this clone: Its antigen remains undetermined. The input lacks base qualities; no much larger clone sits a single base away.

Trimming leaves V shorter by 4 bases and J shorter by 3 bases, with the junction holding 8 bases beyond the gene matches. Measured from the cysteine to the phenylalanine, the CDR3 is 16 residues long. Left in the record is the CDR3 DNA by itself, 48 bases read in frame from the first base. CDR1 and CDR2 are read off the germline V gene as SGHTA and FQGNSA. Material: CD4+ T cells from blood, obtained before the fourth cycle of nivolumab. This receptor was taken from a human donor with classical Hodgkin lymphoma. Recombination linked TRBV7-2 to TRBJ1-2; TRBD1 lines up with 10 middle nucleotides. CDR3 sequence: CASSSNPGQGHYGYTF. The sequenced DNA is TGTGCCAGCAGCTCTAATCCGGGACAGGGGCACTATGGCTACACCTTC.